The 19 T cell receptor beta chains reported below all come from one sample, sequenced in a study of Ad26.COV2.S vaccination and SARS-CoV-2 variants. Described treatment: about 20 received Ad26.COV2.S at low or high dose, single or two shots; a few received placebo; per-sample allocation not given. Each sample was drawn 63 days after the first injection (of vaccine or placebo). Assay: immunoSEQ multiplex PCR; the TCRdb copy retains only in-frame clones and omits some. The repertoire includes roughly 390,000 clones, about 88% of them detected once, and roughly 3.2% sits in the top ten. Here the sequenced sample was peripheral blood, taken in a trial of Ad26.COV2.S vaccine versus placebo. Source of these receptors: a person between 18 and 65 years old who received the Ad26.COV2.S COVID-19 vaccine or a placebo.

The chain combines TRBV4-2 with TRBJ1-1, with D possibly being TRBD1 (5 bases). From germline, CDR1 is LGHNA and CDR2 YNFKEQ. V was cut by 0 bases and J by 4 bases, with 12 bases left in between. The CDR3 loop spans 15 amino acids. The DNA for the CDR3 is TGTGCCAGCAGCCAAGATCCGGGGGGATCCACTGAAGCTTTCTTT. Protein product: CASSQDPGGSTEAFF.

V usage is TRBV2 and J usage is TRBJ2-5, with TRBD1 matching over 8 bases. The CDR3 spans 15 residues. Looked up from germline, CDR1 is SNHLY and CDR2 is FYNNEI. Trimming removed 3 bases from V and 3 bases from J; junction bases left unmatched: 6. CDR3 sequence (DNA): TGTGCCAGCAGTGACGGCCAGGGGGCCAAAGAGACCCAGTACTTC. The encoded protein is CASSDGQGAKETQYF.

The chain links TRBV7-9 to TRBJ2-7; 10 bases fit TRBD1. This CDR3 has 14 residues. Trimming cost V 3 bases and J 5 bases; bases outside gene matches: 4. Germline CDR1 and CDR2: SEHNR and FQNEAQ (reference sequence). CDR3 loop: CASSFRDRGDEQYF. For the CDR3, the DNA is TGTGCCAGCAGCTTCCGGGACAGGGGTGACGAGCAGTACTTC.

This chain uses TRBV2 with TRBJ1-2; the D gene is possibly TRBD1 (6 bases). Trimming pared 5 bases from V and 6 bases from J, leaving 22 bases between. The CDR3 has 16 amino acids. Germline CDR1 reads SNHLY; CDR2 reads FYNNEI. CDR3 nucleotide sequence: TGTGCCAGCAGTTTCAGACAGGTTGGGGATGGGGATGGCTACACCTTC. Amino acids: CASSFRQVGDGDGYTF.

The chain has TRBV3-1 (or the pseudogene TRBV3-2) and TRBJ2-1, with TRBD2 matching over 10 bases. The CDR3 extends over 17 amino acids. J lost 5 bases, V lost 7 bases, and 14 bases had no gene match. Looked up from germline, CDR1 is LGHDT and CDR2 is YNNKEL (reference sequence). CDR3 nucleotides: TGTGCCAGCACTCCGATAGGTAGCGGGGGGCACCACAATGAGCAGTTCTTC. Translating gives CASTPIGSGGHHNEQFF.

This chain links TRBV30 with TRBJ1-2; the D gene is possibly TRBD1 (5 bases). CDR3 length: 11 amino acids. CDR1 is GTSNPN, CDR2 SVGIG, per germline (reference sequence). Trimming left V 1 base short and J 11 bases short, with 11 bases between. CDR3 coding DNA: TGTGCCTGGAGTGAATGGGGGTTTTACACCTTC. This translates into CAWSEWGFYTF.

The chain couples TRBV2 to TRBJ1-2; D gene unclear. Germline V gives CDR1 SNHLY, CDR2 FYNNEI. Trimming stripped 2 bases from V and 3 bases from J, with 10 bases between. The CDR3 length is 14 residues. CDR3 DNA sequence: TGTGCCAGCAGTGAACAGGCTACACACTATGGCTACACCTTC. Amino acids: CASSEQATHYGYTF.

V and J are TRBV24-1 and TRBJ2-7; 9 bases are a match to TRBD1. This CDR3 is built from 19 residues. V lost 4 bases and J lost 2; bases outside the gene matches: 17. Germline V gene lookup returns CDR1 KGHDR and CDR2 SFDVKD. DNA for the CDR3: TGTGCCACCAGTGAATACAGGGGGCAATCTAGAAGAATCGCCTACGAGCAGTACTTC. Translated, it gives CATSEYRGQSRRIAYEQYF.

The chain combines TRBV20-1 with TRBJ2-1, with D tentatively TRBD1 or TRBD2 (6 bases each). V lost 3 bases and J lost 4, with 19 bases in between. The CDR3 sequence is 16 residues long. CDR1 DFQATT and CDR2 SNEGSKA come from the germline V gene (reference sequence). For the CDR3, the DNA is TGCAGTGCTAGTGGAGGGAGTTACAGGGCTTACAATGAGCAGTTCTTC. Its protein product is CSASGGSYRAYNEQFF.

CDR3 sequence reads: CASSQGYRSVLTGELFF. The CDR3 nucleotides are TGTGCCAGCAGCCAAGGGTATAGGTCCGTTCTCACCGGGGAGCTGTTTTTT. The chain joins TRBV14 to TRBJ2-2; D call uncertain. V dropped 1 base and J dropped 4 bases, with 16 bases sitting between them. Per the germline V gene, CDR1 is SGHDN and CDR2 is FVKESK. This CDR3 is built from 17 residues.

The rearrangement uses TRBV11-1 and TRBJ2-7; 11 bases fit TRBD2. Germline lookup yields CDR1 SGHAT and CDR2 FQDESV (reference sequence). Trimming took 5 bases from V and 5 from J; bases not matched to a gene: 8. The CDR3 length is 15 residues. CDR3 in DNA: TGTGCCAGCAGCCCCCGCTCTAGCGGGGGGAACGAGCAGTACTTC. It is translated as CASSPRSSGGNEQYF.

The chain employs TRBV12-3 or TRBV12-4 and TRBJ1-2; D perhaps matches TRBD1 (5 bases). The CDR3 sequence is 13 residues long. The V and J ends lost 4 bases and 3 bases respectively, with 9 bases between them. The CDR3 loop is CASSYGTDYGYTF. The CDR3 DNA reads as TGTGCCAGCAGTTACGGGACTGACTATGGCTACACCTTC.

This clone was found a few times. V and J are TRBV11-1 and TRBJ2-7; a possible D gene is TRBD1 (6 bases). The CDR3 extends over 13 amino acids. CDR1 SGHAT and CDR2 FQDESV come from the germline V gene (reference sequence). V lost 4 bases to trimming and J lost 3 bases, with 10 bases between them. The CDR3 DNA reads TGTGCCAGCAGCTCGGGCAGGGGCTACGAGCAGTACTTC. Its translation is CASSSGRGYEQYF.

The chain joins TRBV9 to TRBJ1-3; 9 nucleotides match TRBD1. The CDR3 is made up of 17 amino acids. Germline V gene lookup returns CDR1 SGDLS and CDR2 YYNGEE. V was pared by 3 bases and J by 2 bases, with 9 bases of the junction left unmatched. CDR3 DNA: TGTGCCAGCAGCGCTCCCGGGACAGGGTTAACTGGAAACACCATATATTTT. Protein sequence: CASSAPGTGLTGNTIYF. Together with reference TRBV9 and TRBJ1-3, the CDR3 gives the full variable domain: DSGVTQTPKHLITATGQRVTLRCSPRSGDLSVYWYQQSLDQGLQFLIQYYNGEERAKGNILERFSAQQFPDLHSELNLSSLELGDSALYFCASSAPGTGLTGNTIYFGEGSWLTVV.

This clone was counted a single time. The rearrangement links TRBV11-2 to TRBJ1-2; D unclear. This CDR3 comprises 16 residues. V was cut by 10 bases and J by 4 bases, with 25 bases left in between. Germline V gives CDR1 SGHAT, CDR2 FQNNGV. This chain's CDR3 is CATYDLSLGRFYGYTF. In DNA, the CDR3 is TGTGCCACCTATGACCTTAGCTTGGGCCGGTTCTATGGCTACACCTTC.

The V gene is TRBV5-1, the J gene TRBJ2-5, with 8 positions matching TRBD2. V dropped 2 bases and J dropped 5; count of bases not matched to a gene: 14. Germline CDR1 reads SGHRS; CDR2 reads YFSETQ. The CDR3 totals 17 residues. CDR3 nucleotides: TGCGCCAGCAGCTTACGGGGCGCACTAGCGGTATTGGAGACCCAGTACTTC. This sequence encodes CASSLRGALAVLETQYF.

This sequence joins TRBV6-5 and TRBJ2-5; D is perhaps TRBD2 (5 bases). This CDR3 has 13 residues. The V end was cut by 2 bases, the J end by 4 bases, with 8 bases between. Per germline, CDR1 MNHEY and CDR2 SVGAGI. CDR3 sequence reads: CASSYRGLETQYF. CDR3 sequence (DNA): TGTGCCAGCAGTTACCGAGGGTTAGAGACCCAGTACTTC.

The rearrangement links TRBV27 to TRBJ1-6, with D uncertain. The length of the CDR3 is 12 residues. Germline loops: CDR1 MNHEY, CDR2 SMNVEV (reference sequence). Trimming shortened V by 3 bases and J by 9 bases, and 6 bases separated the two germline ends. CDR3 in amino acids: CASSFSSSPLHF. The DNA for the CDR3 is TGTGCCAGCAGTTTTAGTAGTTCACCCCTCCACTTT.

This chain links TRBV10-2 with TRBJ2-7; a weak D match, TRBD1 (6 bases). Germline V gene sequence: CDR1 WSHSY, CDR2 SAAADI. The V end lost 8 bases, the J end lost 1 base, and 21 bases lay between the germline ends. This CDR3 is built from 16 residues. DNA of the CDR3: TGCGCCAGCTCGGCGTGGGGGACATCGCTATCCTACGAGCAGTACTTC. The encoded protein is CASSAWGTSLSYEQYF.